Listed below are T cell receptor beta chains from one sample, sequenced in a study of cytomegalovirus exposure and HLA in healthy donors. The data were produced by immunoSEQ multiplex PCR, yet TCRdb's version contains in-frame clones alone and is incomplete. The repertoire has some 150,000 clones, around 80% of them found once; the top ten carry 0.65% to 0.85%. Material for sequencing was PBMCs. The receptor set was obtained from a female donor in good health and CMV-seronegative. Both conserved end residues are part of each CDR3. A D gene is named only where the DNA matches it firmly. Expanded clones are given a class, and other clones once, few, many or no size at all.

>TRBV6-1|-|TRBJ1-5|-
TGTGCCAGCAGCCAAGAATGGAGACAGCCCCAGCATTTT
CASSQEWRQPQHF
>TRBV7-2|-|TRBJ1-5|-
TGTGCCAGCAGCTTAGTTGGTCTGACCGGGGCGGGACAGCCCCAGCATTTT
CASSLVGLTGAGQPQHF
>TRBV5-4|-|TRBJ2-1|-
TGTGCCAGCACCGCAATCACGAGCTCCTACAATGAGCAGTTCTTC
CASTAITSSYNEQFF
>TRBV18|-|TRBJ1-2|-
TGTGCCAGCTCACCCGCTGGACGGACAGTCTATGGCTACACCTTC
CASSPAGRTVYGYTF
>TRBV5-1|-|TRBJ2-5|TRBD2
TGCGCCAGCAGCGTAACCAGCGGGGTCACCGAGACCCAGTACTTC
CASSVTSGVTETQYF
>TRBV7-2|few|TRBJ2-5|TRBD2
TGTGCCAGCAGCCTAAGCGGGAGCCGAGAGACCCAGTACTTC
CASSLSGSRETQYF
>TRBV4-1|few|TRBJ1-2|-
TGCGCCAGCAGTAAGACACAGTCGGGAGCCTATGGCTACACCTTC
CASSKTQSGAYGYTF
>TRBV5-6|-|TRBJ2-2|TRBD2
TGTGCCAGCAGCTTTGCAGGACTAGCGGGGGGTGACGGGGAGCTGTTTTTT
CASSFAGLAGGDGELFF
>TRBV28|-|TRBJ2-1|TRBD2
TGTGCCAGCAGTTCCTCCTTAGCGGGATGGCGCAATGAGCAGTTCTTC
CASSSSLAGWRNEQFF
>TRBV2|-|TRBJ1-5|-
TGTGCCAGCAGCGCAAGGGGACGCGGGATCTTTCAGCCCCAGCATTTT
CASSARGRGIFQPQHF
>TRBV11-2|-|TRBJ1-2|-
TGTGCCAGCAGCTTAGCCTTTCCCACAGGGTCCAACTATGGCTACACCTTC
CASSLAFPTGSNYGYTF
>TRBV29-1|-|TRBJ1-3|TRBD1
TGCAGCGTTGCGCACACCTGGACAGGGATTGGAAACACCATATATTTT
CSVAHTWTGIGNTIYF
>TRBV7-2|-|TRBJ2-7|-
TGTGCCAGCAGCTTAGAGAGCGGACGGACCTACGAGCAGTACTTC
CASSLESGRTYEQYF
>TRBV29-1|-|TRBJ2-5|-
TGCAGCGTTGGTCGGCGGCCAGTACAAGAGACCCAGTACTTC
CSVGRRPVQETQYF
>TRBV11-3|-|TRBJ2-7|TRBD2
TGTGCCAGCAGCTTTACGATCCGGGAGGGGAACTACGAGCAGTACTTC
CASSFTIREGNYEQYF
>TRBV18|-|TRBJ2-1|TRBD2
TGTGCCAGCTCATCCCCTAGCGGGAGGGCTTATGAGCAGTTCTTC
CASSSPSGRAYEQFF
>TRBV7-6|-|TRBJ2-3|TRBD2
TGTGCCAGCAGCTTAAGGGGCGGCGGGGGGCCTAGCACAGATACGCAGTATTTT
CASSLRGGGGPSTDTQYF
>TRBV18|-|TRBJ2-7|-
TGTGCCAGCTCACCACGGGCAGGGTTAGTCTACGAGCAGTACTTC
CASSPRAGLVYEQYF
>TRBV7-2|-|TRBJ2-5|TRBD2
TGTGCCAGCAGCCCCCGACTAGCGGGAGAGACCCAGTACTTC
CASSPRLAGETQYF
>TRBV7-9|-|TRBJ1-2|-
TGTGCCAGCAGCGTAGGACAGAACTATGGCTACACCTTC
CASSVGQNYGYTF